This T cell receptor beta chain was obtained from a study of blood T cells in healthy people across ages. The authors drew about 10 milliliters of peripheral blood from each donor. Whole-study findings and limits: Getting older went along with TCR beta diversity per million T cells dropping roughly linearly. Using unsorted PBMCs precluded a conclusive naive versus antigen-experienced comparison.

This clonotype has only a few counts. Antigen: not known. It was with a sample-barcoded 5' primer and a J-beta primer mix that a second PCR of about 7 to 12 cycles was run. Each cDNA molecule received a tag from a template-switch adaptor that had 12 random nucleotides. TCRdb reprocessed the 5' RACE reads with MiXCR, giving one entry per CDR3 protein. The sample includes fewer than 800,000 distinct CDR3 sequences, around a fifth of them seen just once. This receptor was identified in a man between 65 and 80 years old in good health. Specimen: blood.

CDR3 residues: CASSFGTGDTGELFF. CDR3 nucleotide sequence: TGTGCCAGCAGTTTTGGGACAGGGGACACCGGGGAGCTGTTTTTT. The chain has TRBV12-3 or TRBV12-4 and TRBJ2-2, with 10 bases matching TRBD1. CDR3 size: 15 residues. V lost 3 bases and J lost 3; bases outside the gene matches: 1.